The T cell receptor (beta chain) described here comes from a study of spatial heterogeneity in lung cancer. Study context: PBMC samples from follow-up, when available, were sequenced at a median of roughly two years post-resection. Among detected sequences, beta-chain ones consistently exceeded alpha-chain ones in number. Each distinct TCR and UMI combination averaged more than ten appearances in raw reads.

Described time point: blood at routine non-recurrence follow-up after resection. Unsorted tumor, nontumor lung tissue or cryopreserved PBMC supplied the whole RNA. This clonotype was counted ten times or more. Individually, TCR cDNA molecules were each labelled with a unique molecular identifier. TCRdb reanalysed the 5' RACE reads using MiXCR and keeps one entry per CDR3 protein. This table holds approximately 56,000 distinct CDR3 sequences, roughly 7.4% found once. Sequencing was performed on PBMCs, taken at follow-up. The sequence was obtained from a female donor with early-stage non-small cell lung cancer.

The CDR3 bases are TGTGCCAGCAGTATACAGGGGCGAAGTTACAATGAGCAGTTCTTC. Translation: CASSIQGRSYNEQFF. The rearrangement links TRBV27 to TRBJ2-1; TRBD1 matches at 7 bases. Germline trimming cut 5 bases from V and 4 bases from J; bases unmatched to any gene: 8. Germline V gene data show CDR1 as MNHEY and CDR2 as SMNVEV (reference sequence). This CDR3 has 15 amino acids.